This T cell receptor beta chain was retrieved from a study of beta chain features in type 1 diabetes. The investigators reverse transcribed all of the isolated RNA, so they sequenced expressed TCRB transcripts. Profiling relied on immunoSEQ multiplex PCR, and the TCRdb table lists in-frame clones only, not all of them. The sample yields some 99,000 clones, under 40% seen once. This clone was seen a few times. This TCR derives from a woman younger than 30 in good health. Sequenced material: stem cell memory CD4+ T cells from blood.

The CDR3 loop reads CASSLEGIGSYEQYF. For the CDR3, the DNA is TGTGCCAGCAGCTTGGAGGGGATCGGCTCCTACGAGCAGTACTTC. The chain is built from TRBV7-3 and TRBJ2-7, with D tentatively TRBD2 (6 bases). V gave up 3 bases and J gave up 0 bases, with 12 bases separating them. Looked up from germline, CDR1 is SGHTA and CDR2 is FQGTGA. There are 15 residues in the CDR3.